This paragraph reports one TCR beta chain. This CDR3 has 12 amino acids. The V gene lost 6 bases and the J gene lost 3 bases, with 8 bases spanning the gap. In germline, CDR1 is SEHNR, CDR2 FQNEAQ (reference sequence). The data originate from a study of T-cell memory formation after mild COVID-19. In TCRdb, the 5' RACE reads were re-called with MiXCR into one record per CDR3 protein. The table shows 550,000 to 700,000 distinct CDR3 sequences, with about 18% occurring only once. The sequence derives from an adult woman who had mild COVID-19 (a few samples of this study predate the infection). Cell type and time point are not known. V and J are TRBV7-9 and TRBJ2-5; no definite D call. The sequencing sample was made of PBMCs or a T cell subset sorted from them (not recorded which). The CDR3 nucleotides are TGTGCCAGCAGTAGTTCTGAAGAGACCCAGTACTTC. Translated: CASSSSEETQYF.